This T cell receptor (beta chain) derives from a study of regulatory T cells in long-lasting Graves disease. Regarding the study as a whole: Between persistent patients, more than 2,500 public clonotypes were shared, exceeding the 966 shared between new patients.

Time point reported: newly diagnosed GD, antithyroid drugs for less than 3 months. Scientists built the TCR library using RNA that was extracted from PBMCs. CDR1 and CDR2 from the germline V gene are MNHNS and SASEGT. CDR3 length: 12 amino acids. V gave up 4 bases and J gave up 3 bases, with 5 bases separating them. Construction of the TCR beta libraries employed iRepertoire HTBI primers in conjunction with Arm-PCR of CDR3 regions. TCRdb itself ran the multiplex PCR reads through MiXCR, one entry per CDR3 protein. This sample has 350,000 to 550,000 distinct CDR3 sequences, with more than 13% found just once. At least ten counts were recorded for this clonotype. Its antigen is still unknown. The sample was also linked to a second study, of T cells in Graves' hyperthyroidism and ophthalmopathy. From that paper: Exclusion of a patient resulted from uncontrolled infection, other autoimmune disease, pregnancy or lactation.

Specimen: peripheral blood mononuclear cells (PBMCs), collected at new diagnosis, from a patient treated with antithyroid drugs. This sequence originates from a woman in her twenties or thirties with Graves disease. V is TRBV6-1 and J is TRBJ2-3; D not resolved. Here the CDR3 reads CASSVRTDTQYF. CDR3 DNA: TGTGCCAGCAGTGTGCGGACAGATACGCAGTATTTT.